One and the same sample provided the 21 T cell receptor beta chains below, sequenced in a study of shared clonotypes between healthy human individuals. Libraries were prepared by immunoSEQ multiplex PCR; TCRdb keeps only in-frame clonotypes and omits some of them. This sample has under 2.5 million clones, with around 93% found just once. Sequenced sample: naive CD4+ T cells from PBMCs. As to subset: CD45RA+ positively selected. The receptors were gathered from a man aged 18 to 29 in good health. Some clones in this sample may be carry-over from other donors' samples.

The DNA of the CDR3 is TGTGCCAGCAGCTTACCAGGGAAGGGGTCCTACGAGCAGTACTTC. Translation: CASSLPGKGSYEQYF. This chain joins TRBV7-9 and TRBJ2-5, with D possibly TRBD1 on 5 matching bases. The closer fit of TRBJ2-7 to the DNA end suggests the J call may be wrong. This CDR3 spans 15 amino acids. From germline, CDR1 is SEHNR and CDR2 FQNEAQ (reference sequence).

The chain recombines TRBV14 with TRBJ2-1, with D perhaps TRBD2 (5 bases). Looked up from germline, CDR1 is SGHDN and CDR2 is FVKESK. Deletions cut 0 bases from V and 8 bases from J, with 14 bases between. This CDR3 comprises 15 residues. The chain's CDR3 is CASSQDLGLAYEQFF. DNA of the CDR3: TGTGCCAGCAGCCAAGATTTGGGTCTAGCCTATGAGCAGTTCTTC.

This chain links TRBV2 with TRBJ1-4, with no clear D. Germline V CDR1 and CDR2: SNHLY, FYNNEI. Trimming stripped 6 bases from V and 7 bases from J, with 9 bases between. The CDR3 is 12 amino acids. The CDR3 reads CASRVGLEKLFF. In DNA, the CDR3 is TGTGCCAGCAGGGTGGGCCTTGAAAAACTGTTTTTT.

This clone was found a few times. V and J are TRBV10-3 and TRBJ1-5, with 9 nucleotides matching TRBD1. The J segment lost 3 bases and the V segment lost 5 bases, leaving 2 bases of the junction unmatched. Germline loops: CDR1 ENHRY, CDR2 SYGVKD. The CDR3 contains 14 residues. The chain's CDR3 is CAISRTGANQPQHF. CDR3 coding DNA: TGTGCCATCAGTCGGACAGGGGCCAATCAGCCCCAGCATTTT.

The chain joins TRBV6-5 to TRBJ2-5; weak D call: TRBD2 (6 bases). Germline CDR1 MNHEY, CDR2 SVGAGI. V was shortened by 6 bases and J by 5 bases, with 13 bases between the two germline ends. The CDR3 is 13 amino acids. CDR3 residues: CASRPRDSETQYF. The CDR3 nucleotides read TGTGCCAGCAGACCCCGGGACTCTGAGACCCAGTACTTC.

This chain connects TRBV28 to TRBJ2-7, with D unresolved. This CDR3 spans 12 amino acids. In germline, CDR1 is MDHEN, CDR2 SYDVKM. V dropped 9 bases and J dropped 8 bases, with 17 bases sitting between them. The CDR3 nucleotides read TGTGCCAGTCAGAGGACCCTCATGCAGCAGTACTTC. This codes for CASQRTLMQQYF.

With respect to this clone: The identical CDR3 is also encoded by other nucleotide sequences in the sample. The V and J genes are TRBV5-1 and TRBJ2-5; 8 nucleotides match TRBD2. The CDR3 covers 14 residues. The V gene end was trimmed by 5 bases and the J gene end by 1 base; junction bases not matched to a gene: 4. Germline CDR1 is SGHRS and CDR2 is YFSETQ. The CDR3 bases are TGCGCCAGCAGTCCTACTAGCGGCCAAGAGACCCAGTACTTC. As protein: CASSPTSGQETQYF.

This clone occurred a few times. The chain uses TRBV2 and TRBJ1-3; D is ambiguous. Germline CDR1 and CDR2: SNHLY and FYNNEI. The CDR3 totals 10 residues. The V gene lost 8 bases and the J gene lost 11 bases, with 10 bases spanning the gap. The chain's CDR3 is CASVRFAIYF. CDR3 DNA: TGTGCCAGCGTTCGGTTCGCCATATATTTT. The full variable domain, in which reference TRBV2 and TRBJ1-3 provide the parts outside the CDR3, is EPEVTQTPSHQVTQMGQEVILRCVPISNHLYFYWYRQILGQKVEFLVSFYNNEISEKSEIFDDQFSVERPDGSNFTLKIRSTKLEDSAMYFCASVRFAIYFGEGSWLTVV.

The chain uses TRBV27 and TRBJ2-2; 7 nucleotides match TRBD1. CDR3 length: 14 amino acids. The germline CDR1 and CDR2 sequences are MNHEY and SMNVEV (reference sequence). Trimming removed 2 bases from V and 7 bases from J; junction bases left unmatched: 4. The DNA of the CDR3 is TGTGCCAGCAGTTTAACCAGGGACAGCGGGGAGCTGTTTTTT. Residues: CASSLTRDSGELFF.

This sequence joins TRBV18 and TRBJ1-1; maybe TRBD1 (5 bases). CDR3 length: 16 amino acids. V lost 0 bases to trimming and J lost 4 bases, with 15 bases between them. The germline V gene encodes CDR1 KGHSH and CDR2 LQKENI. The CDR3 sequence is CASSPPGGLRGTEAFF. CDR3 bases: TGTGCCAGCTCACCACCGGGGGGTTTGAGGGGCACTGAAGCTTTCTTT. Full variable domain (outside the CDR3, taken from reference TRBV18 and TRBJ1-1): NAGVMQNPRHLVRRRGQEARLRCSPMKGHSHVYWYRQLPEEGLKFMVYLQKENIIDESGMPKERFSAEFPKEGPSILRIQQVVRGDSAAYFCASSPPGGLRGTEAFFGQGTRLTVV.

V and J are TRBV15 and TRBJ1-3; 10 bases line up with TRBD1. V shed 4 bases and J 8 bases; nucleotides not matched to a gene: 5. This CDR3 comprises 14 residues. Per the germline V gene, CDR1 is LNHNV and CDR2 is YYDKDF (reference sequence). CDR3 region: CATSKGQGVDTIYF. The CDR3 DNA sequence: TGTGCCACCAGCAAAGGACAGGGGGTTGACACCATATATTTT.

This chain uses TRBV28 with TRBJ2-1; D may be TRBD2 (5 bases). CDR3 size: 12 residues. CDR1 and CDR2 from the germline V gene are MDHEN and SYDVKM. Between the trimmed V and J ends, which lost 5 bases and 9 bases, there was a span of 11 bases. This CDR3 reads CASSLLAVEQFF. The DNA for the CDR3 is TGTGCCAGCAGTCTTCTAGCTGTTGAGCAGTTCTTC. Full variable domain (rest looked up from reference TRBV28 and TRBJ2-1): DVKVTQSSRYLVKRTGEKVFLECVQDMDHENMFWYRQDPGLGLRLIYFSYDVKMKEKGDIPEGYSVSREKKERFSLILESASTNQTSMYLCASSLLAVEQFFGPGTRLTVL.

The DNA for the CDR3 is TGTGCCAGCTCACCGCTTCAGGGACTAGCTGCGGAGCTGTTTTTT. Translation: CASSPLQGLAAELFF. The rearrangement links TRBV18 to TRBJ2-2; 9 nucleotides match TRBD2. The germline CDR1 and CDR2 sequences are KGHSH and LQKENI. The CDR3 is 15 residues long. After removal of 3 bases from V and 10 bases from J, the junction contained 9 bases not matched to a gene.

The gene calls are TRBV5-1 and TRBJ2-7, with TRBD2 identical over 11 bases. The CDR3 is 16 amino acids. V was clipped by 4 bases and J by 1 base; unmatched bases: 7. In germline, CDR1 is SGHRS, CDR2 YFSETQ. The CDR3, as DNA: TGCGCCAGCAGCCAGACTAGCGGGATGAATTCCTACGAGCAGTACTTC. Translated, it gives CASSQTSGMNSYEQYF.

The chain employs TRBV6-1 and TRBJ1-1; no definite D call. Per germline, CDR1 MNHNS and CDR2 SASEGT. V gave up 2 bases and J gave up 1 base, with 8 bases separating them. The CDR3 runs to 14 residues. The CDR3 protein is CASSEIISNTEAFF. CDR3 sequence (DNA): TGTGCCAGCAGTGAAATTATCTCGAACACTGAAGCTTTCTTT.

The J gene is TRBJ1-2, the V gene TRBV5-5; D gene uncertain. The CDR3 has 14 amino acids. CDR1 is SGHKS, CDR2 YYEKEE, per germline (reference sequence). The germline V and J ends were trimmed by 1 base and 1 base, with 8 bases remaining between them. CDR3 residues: CASSLTENNYGYTF. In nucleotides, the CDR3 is TGTGCCAGCAGCTTGACAGAAAATAACTATGGCTACACCTTC.

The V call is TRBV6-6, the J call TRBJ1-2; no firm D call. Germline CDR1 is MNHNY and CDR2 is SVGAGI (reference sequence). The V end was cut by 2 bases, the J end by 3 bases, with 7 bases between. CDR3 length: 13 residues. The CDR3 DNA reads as TGTGCCAGCAGTTACGAGGTGGACTATGGCTACACCTTC. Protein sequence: CASSYEVDYGYTF.

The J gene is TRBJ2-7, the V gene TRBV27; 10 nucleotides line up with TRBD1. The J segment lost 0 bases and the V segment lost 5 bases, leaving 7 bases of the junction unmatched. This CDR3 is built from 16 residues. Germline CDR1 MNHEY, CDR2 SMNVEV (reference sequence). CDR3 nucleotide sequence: TGTGCCAGCAGTGGACCCGGGACAGGGGCCTCCTACGAGCAGTACTTC. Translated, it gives CASSGPGTGASYEQYF.

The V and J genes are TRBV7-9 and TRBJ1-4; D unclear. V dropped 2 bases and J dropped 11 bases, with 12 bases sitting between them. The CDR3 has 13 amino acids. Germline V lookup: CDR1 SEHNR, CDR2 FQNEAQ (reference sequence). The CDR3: CASSLRRSEKLFF. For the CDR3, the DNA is TGTGCCAGCAGCTTAAGGCGGTCGGAGAAACTGTTTTTT.

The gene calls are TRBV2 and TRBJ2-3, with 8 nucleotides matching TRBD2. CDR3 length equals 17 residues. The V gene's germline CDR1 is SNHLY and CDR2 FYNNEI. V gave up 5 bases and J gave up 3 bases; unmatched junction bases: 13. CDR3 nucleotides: TGTGCCAGCAGTACCCGCACTGAGCGGGAGCGGACAGATACGCAGTATTTT. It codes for CASSTRTERERTDTQYF. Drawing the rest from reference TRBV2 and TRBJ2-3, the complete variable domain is EPEVTQTPSHQVTQMGQEVILRCVPISNHLYFYWYRQILGQKVEFLVSFYNNEISEKSEIFDDQFSVERPDGSNFTLKIRSTKLEDSAMYFCASSTRTERERTDTQYFGPGTRLTVL.

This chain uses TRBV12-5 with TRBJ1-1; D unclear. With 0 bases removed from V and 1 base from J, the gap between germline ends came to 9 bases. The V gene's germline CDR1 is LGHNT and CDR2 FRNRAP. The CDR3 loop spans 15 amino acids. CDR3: CASGLVVGPNTEAFF. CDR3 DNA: TGTGCTAGTGGTTTGGTAGTCGGACCGAACACTGAAGCTTTCTTT.